This T cell receptor (beta chain) was sequenced in a study of blood T cell repertoires in COVID-19. Across the study: The United States, Italy and Spain provided the acute and convalescent COVID-19 samples. The cDNA or gDNA used as material had been derived from T cells, B-cell-depleted T cells, or PBMCs.

The CDR3 runs 16 residues. Trimming stripped 5 bases from V and 6 bases from J, with 20 bases between. Germline-derived CDR1 and CDR2 are MNHEY and SVGEGT. Authors' analysis steps: Nucleated cell counts were estimated from reference gene primer amplification. Data came from immunoSEQ multiplex PCR; TCRdb stores just in-frame clones and leaves some out. That table supplies the V and J calls and clone size; D and trimming were determined from the DNA. Of 95,000 to 150,000 clones detected, approximately 80% appear once; the ten largest clones hold roughly 4.3%. This TCR came from a woman aged 70 to 79 with acute or convalescent COVID-19. Material: peripheral blood. The chain recombines TRBV6-2 or TRBV6-3 with TRBJ1-5; D unresolved. The CDR3 loop is CASSRPGLGWVQPQHF. The CDR3 bases are TGTGCCAGCAGTCGACCGGGTCTTGGGTGGGTTCAGCCCCAGCATTTT.